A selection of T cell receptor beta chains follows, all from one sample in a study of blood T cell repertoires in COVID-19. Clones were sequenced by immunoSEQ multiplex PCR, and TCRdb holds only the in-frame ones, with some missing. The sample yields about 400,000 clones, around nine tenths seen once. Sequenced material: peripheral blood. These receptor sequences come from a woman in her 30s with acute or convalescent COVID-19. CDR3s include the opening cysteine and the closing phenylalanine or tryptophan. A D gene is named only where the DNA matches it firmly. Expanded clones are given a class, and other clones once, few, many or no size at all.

TGTGCCAGCAGCCGAACAGGGATTGGAGCTTTCTTT	CASSRTGIGAFF	TRBV3-1/TRBV3-2	NA	TRBJ1-1	NA
TGTGCCAGCAGACCATCTAGCGGAGGGCCAGATACGCAGTATTTT	CASRPSSGGPDTQYF	TRBV5-4	NA	TRBJ2-3	TRBD2
TGTGCCAGCAGCTTTACGGCGGGGGGACTCTACGAGCAGTACTTC	CASSFTAGGLYEQYF	TRBV9	NA	TRBJ2-7	TRBD2
TGTGCCAGTAGTATCACCTCGGGTGGTGGTCAGCCCCAGCATTTT	CASSITSGGGQPQHF	TRBV19	once	TRBJ1-5	NA
TGTGCCAGCTCACCGGACAGGGCGGGAGAAGATACGCAGTATTTT	CASSPDRAGEDTQYF	TRBV18	NA	TRBJ2-3	NA
TGTGCCAGCAGACCAAGACAGGGTTTTGTGAACACTGAAGCTTTCTTT	CASRPRQGFVNTEAFF	TRBV13	NA	TRBJ1-1	TRBD1
TGTGCCAGCAGCTCAACAGGGGACAGGAGAAACTATGGCTACACCTTC	CASSSTGDRRNYGYTF	TRBV7-9	NA	TRBJ1-2	TRBD1
TGTGCCAGCTCACCAATCGACAGGGGTGGGCGCAATCAGCCCCAGCATTTT	CASSPIDRGGRNQPQHF	TRBV18	NA	TRBJ1-5	TRBD1
TGTGCCAGCAGTTTTGACAGGGGCAATCAGCCCCAGCATTTT	CASSFDRGNQPQHF	TRBV28	few	TRBJ1-5	TRBD1
TGTGCCAGCAGCCAAGCCCCTAGCGGGGGGGCCGCAGATACGCAGTATTTT	CASSQAPSGGAADTQYF	TRBV9	NA	TRBJ2-3	TRBD2
TGTGCCAGCAGTGCCACGGGACTTAAAATGGGGACCTATGGCTACACCTTC	CASSATGLKMGTYGYTF	TRBV25-1	NA	TRBJ1-2	NA
TGCGCCAGCAGCTCACCCGGGGGATTCACAGATACGCAGTATTTT	CASSSPGGFTDTQYF	TRBV5-1	NA	TRBJ2-3	NA
TGCAGCGTGGGAGACAGGGGGGCCCGGGGGAGGTCTGGGGCCAACGTCCTGACTTTC	CSVGDRGARGRSGANVLTF	TRBV29-1	NA	TRBJ2-6	TRBD1
TGTGCCAGCTCACCGAACACCGGACAGGGCACTGAAGCTTTCTTT	CASSPNTGQGTEAFF	TRBV18	once	TRBJ1-1	TRBD1
TGCGCCAGCAGCCCAAACCTGAGCGGGGGCGTCACCGGGGAGCTGTTTTTT	CASSPNLSGGVTGELFF	TRBV5-1	NA	TRBJ2-2	TRBD2
TGTGCCAGCAGCTTAACCGGGGGGAACGGCGAGCAGTACTTC	CASSLTGGNGEQYF	TRBV7-9	NA	TRBJ2-7	TRBD2
TGTGCCAGCAGTGCCCCTAACGGGGGGAAAAATTCACCCCTCCACTTT	CASSAPNGGKNSPLHF	TRBV25-1	NA	TRBJ1-6	NA
TGTGCCAGCAGTCACGCGGATGTAAATTCACCCCTCCACTTT	CASSHADVNSPLHF	TRBV11-1	NA	TRBJ1-6	NA
TGTGCCAGCAGTAGAGCCTTGAGGGTTAATCATGGCTACACCTTC	CASSRALRVNHGYTF	TRBV6-6	once	TRBJ1-2	NA
TGTGCTTCCCAGAGTCCTGTAACGGGGAAAAGGAATTCACCCCTCCACTTT	CASQSPVTGKRNSPLHF	TRBV25-1	NA	TRBJ1-6	NA
TGTGCCAGCAGTGAGAAGGACAGGGCGGACACTGAAGCTTTCTTT	CASSEKDRADTEAFF	TRBV7-8	once	TRBJ1-1	TRBD1
TGTGCCAGCAGTGAAGTAAGACAGGGGTCAGGCTACACCTTC	CASSEVRQGSGYTF	TRBV2	NA	TRBJ1-2	TRBD1
TGCGGGACTCACGACAGGGTCAGATCCTACGAGCAGTACTTC	CGTHDRVRSYEQYF	TRBV25-1	NA	TRBJ2-7	NA
TGTGCCAGCAGTTACACCAGAACAAACAGTAAATCCAACACTGAAGCTTTCTTT	CASSYTRTNSKSNTEAFF	TRBV6-2/TRBV6-3	NA	TRBJ1-1	NA
TGTGCCAGCAGTTCCCTAGCGGGGAGTTCCGACAATGAGCAGTTCTTC	CASSSLAGSSDNEQFF	TRBV27	NA	TRBJ2-1	TRBD2
TGTGCCAGCAGTCCGGACGGGGGGCGGGAGCAGTACTTC	CASSPDGGREQYF	TRBV6-2/TRBV6-3	NA	TRBJ2-7	NA
TGTGCCAGCAGTGTCATAGCGGGGGCAGATACGCAGTATTTT	CASSVIAGADTQYF	TRBV2	NA	TRBJ2-3	TRBD2
TGCGCCAGCAGCCAAGATCCGACAGGAGCAATCTATGGCTACACCTTC	CASSQDPTGAIYGYTF	TRBV4-1	NA	TRBJ1-2	NA
TGTGCCAGCAGCACCAGGGAGGGCACTGAAGCTTTCTTT	CASSTREGTEAFF	TRBV6-5	NA	TRBJ1-1	NA